This entry lists 30 T cell receptor beta chains sequenced from one sample in a study of blood T cell repertoires in COVID-19. TCRdb keeps only in-frame clones here, not all; method: immunoSEQ multiplex PCR. The repertoire holds 95,000 to 150,000 clones, with about 84% as singletons. Material: peripheral blood. The origin of the receptors is a human donor in a cohort sampled during active COVID-19.

The V call is TRBV7-8, the J call TRBJ1-5; D is unresolved. Germline V lookup: CDR1 SGHVS, CDR2 FQNEAQ. The CDR3 totals 18 residues. V was clipped by 4 bases and J by 0 bases, with 19 bases between them. This CDR3 reads CASSSFRMAVYSNQPQHF. The DNA for the CDR3 is TGTGCCAGCAGCTCCTTTCGGATGGCGGTTTATAGCAATCAGCCCCAGCATTTT.

The chain combines TRBV30 with TRBJ1-4; no clear D. V lost 3 bases and J lost 5, with 19 bases in between. The length of the CDR3 is 16 residues. CDR1 and CDR2 from the germline V gene are GTSNPN and SVGIG (reference sequence). The CDR3 sequence is CAWSSKRGRINEKLFF. DNA for the CDR3: TGTGCCTGGAGCTCAAAACGTGGCAGGATCAATGAAAAACTGTTTTTT.

This clone has only a few counts. The same CDR3 arises from other DNA sequences in this sample as well. DNA for the CDR3: TGTGCCAGCTCGCACAACAATGAGCAGTTCTTC. Translated: CASSHNNEQFF. The rearrangement joins TRBV18 to TRBJ2-1; D is unclear. Deletions cut 6 bases from V and 5 bases from J, with 5 bases between. Germline CDR1 reads KGHSH; CDR2 reads LQKENI. The CDR3 runs to 11 residues.

This rearrangement joins TRBV2 to TRBJ2-7, with 7 nucleotides matching TRBD1. The germline V gene has CDR1 SNHLY and CDR2 FYNNEI. V lost 2 bases, J lost 5 bases, and 6 bases stayed unmatched. The CDR3 totals 14 residues. The CDR3 loop is CASSEQGVSNEQYF. The CDR3 DNA sequence: TGTGCCAGCAGTGAACAGGGGGTGTCAAACGAGCAGTACTTC. Based on the CDR3 plus reference TRBV2 and TRBJ2-7, the full variable domain is EPEVTQTPSHQVTQMGQEVILRCVPISNHLYFYWYRQILGQKVEFLVSFYNNEISEKSEIFDDQFSVERPDGSNFTLKIRSTKLEDSAMYFCASSEQGVSNEQYFGPGTRLTVT.

V is TRBV6-5 and J is TRBJ2-7, with 7 bases lining up with TRBD1. There are 14 residues in the CDR3. Germline loops: CDR1 MNHEY, CDR2 SVGAGI. V lost 5 bases to trimming and J lost 3 bases; unmatched junction nucleotides: 7. Here the CDR3 DNA reads TGTGCCAGCAGTCGTGACAGGGTAGGCTACGAGCAGTACTTC. Encoded protein: CASSRDRVGYEQYF.

The V call is TRBV7-8, the J call TRBJ1-2, with D tentatively TRBD1 (5 bases). This CDR3 comprises 15 residues. The ends were cut back, 3 bases at V and 8 bases at J, with 19 bases in the middle. Germline CDR1 reads SGHVS; CDR2 reads FQNEAQ. The CDR3 DNA reads as TGTGCCAGCAGCTTCCTCGTTGGAGGGGTCGGCGGCTACACCTTC. This gives the protein CASSFLVGGVGGYTF. Full variable domain (outside the CDR3, taken from reference TRBV7-8 and TRBJ1-2): GAGVSQSPRYKVAKRGQDVALRCDPISGHVSLFWYQQALGQGPEFLTYFQNEAQLDKSGLPSDRFFAERPEGSVSTLKIQRTQQEDSAVYLCASSFLVGGVGGYTFGSGTRLTVV.

V is TRBV23-1 and J is TRBJ2-3; 11 nucleotides line up with TRBD2. TRBV23-1 belongs to the ORF category, with a function that is uncertain. The CDR3 has 19 amino acids. V lost 3 bases to trimming and J lost 0 bases; unmatched junction nucleotides: 11. The CDR3 loop is CASSHRISGRAFSTDTQYF. The CDR3, as DNA: TGCGCCAGCAGTCACCGGATTAGCGGGAGGGCCTTTAGCACAGATACGCAGTATTTT.

Details on this clone: This CDR3 is also generated by other DNA sequences in the sample. The J gene is TRBJ1-5, the V gene TRBV6-5, with D uncertain. The CDR3 is 15 amino acids. Germline V gene sequence: CDR1 MNHEY, CDR2 SVGAGI. V lost 0 bases and J lost 2, with 8 bases in between. CDR3 DNA sequence: TGTGCCAGCAGTTACTCTAACCGGGGCAATCAGCCCCAGCATTTT. Translation: CASSYSNRGNQPQHF.

The chain has TRBV27 and TRBJ2-1; the D gene is possibly TRBD1 (6 bases). Germline V lookup: CDR1 MNHEY, CDR2 SMNVEV (reference sequence). The V gene lost 5 bases and the J gene lost 2 bases, with 13 bases spanning the gap. The CDR3 is 15 residues long. This chain's CDR3 is CASSLGQTTYNEQFF. The CDR3 region has the DNA TGTGCCAGCAGTCTCGGACAGACTACCTACAATGAGCAGTTCTTC.

The chain couples TRBV19 to TRBJ2-3, with 11 nucleotides matching TRBD2. This CDR3 has 16 residues. Germline values: CDR1 LNHDA, CDR2 SQIVND (reference sequence). V lost 5 bases to trimming and J lost 5 bases; unmatched junction nucleotides: 9. CDR3 nucleotides: TGTGCCAGTAGTCGAGGGGTACTAGCGGGAGAAGATACGCAGTATTTT. This codes for CASSRGVLAGEDTQYF. Looking up the rest from reference TRBV19 and TRBJ2-3 gives the full variable domain: DGGITQSPKYLFRKEGQNVTLSCEQNLNHDAMYWYRQDPGQGLRLIYYSQIVNDFQKGDIAEGYSVSREKKESFPLTVTSAQKNPTAFYLCASSRGVLAGEDTQYFGPGTRLTVL.

The chain carries TRBV14 and TRBJ2-2, with D unresolved. Trimming took 4 bases from V and 6 from J, leaving 12 bases between them. Germline CDR1 and CDR2: SGHDN and FVKESK. The CDR3 spans 14 residues. CDR3 sequence reads: CASSPSAGPGELFF. In DNA, the CDR3 is TGTGCCAGCAGCCCTTCGGCAGGCCCCGGGGAGCTGTTTTTT.

The V gene is TRBV12-3 or TRBV12-4, the J gene TRBJ2-3, with D possibly matching TRBD1 (6 bases). The CDR3 has 13 amino acids. With 5 bases removed from V and 3 bases from J, the gap between germline ends came to 9 bases. CDR3 bases: TGTGCCAGCAGTCGGACAGCTACAGATACGCAGTATTTT. Translation gives CASSRTATDTQYF.

The rearrangement uses TRBV5-1 and TRBJ2-3; 7 nucleotides agree with TRBD2. The V gene's germline CDR1 is SGHRS and CDR2 YFSETQ. Trimming at V came to 5 bases and at J to 1 base, leaving 7 bases not matched to a gene. The CDR3 length is 15 residues. CDR3 region: CASRESLAGTDTQYF. The CDR3 DNA sequence: TGCGCCAGCAGGGAAAGTCTAGCGGGCACAGATACGCAGTATTTT.

The genes are TRBV28 and TRBJ2-7; D gene uncertain. This CDR3 has 11 residues. CDR1 and CDR2 from the germline V gene are MDHEN and SYDVKM. The V and J ends lost 5 bases and 3 bases respectively, with 5 bases between them. The CDR3 spells CASSEIYEQYF. In DNA form, the CDR3 reads TGTGCCAGCAGTGAGATCTACGAGCAGTACTTC.

V is TRBV12-3 or TRBV12-4 and J is TRBJ2-6, with D perhaps TRBD2 (5 bases). The CDR3 has 13 amino acids. Trimming took off 5 bases at V and 4 bases at J, with 6 bases between the two ends. For the CDR3, the DNA is TGTGCCAGCAGTACGGGGGGGGCCAACGTCCTGACTTTC. Translating gives CASSTGGANVLTF.

The table lists this clone with a few counts. The chain uses TRBV10-2 and TRBJ2-2; perhaps TRBD1 as D (6 bases). Looked up from germline, CDR1 is WSHSY and CDR2 is SAAADI. The CDR3 length is 14 residues. Between the trimmed V and J ends, which lost 8 bases and 0 bases, there was a span of 10 bases. The CDR3 DNA reads TGCGCCAGCGAACAGGGCGCGAACACCGGGGAGCTGTTTTTT. Encoded protein: CASEQGANTGELFF.

The gene calls are TRBV27 and TRBJ2-1, with TRBD2 matching over 14 bases. This CDR3 has 17 amino acids. Germline-derived CDR1 and CDR2 are MNHEY and SMNVEV (reference sequence). The ends lost 5 bases at V and 8 bases at J; junction bases unmatched: 11. Here the CDR3 DNA reads TGTGCCAGCAGTCGGCCCGGGACTAGCGGGAGAGGCGATGAGCAGTTCTTC. The encoded protein is CASSRPGTSGRGDEQFF.

The J gene is TRBJ1-2, the V gene TRBV5-1; TRBD1 matches 7 bases. V shed 1 base and J 4 bases; nucleotides not matched to a gene: 16. Germline V lookup: CDR1 SGHRS, CDR2 YFSETQ. The CDR3 has 18 residues. CDR3 bases: TGCGCCAGCAGCTTGTCGTGGACAGGCCCCTTAGGGAGCTATGGCTACACCTTC. Its protein product is CASSLSWTGPLGSYGYTF.

This clone occurred once. This chain connects TRBV4-1 to TRBJ2-7; D is possibly TRBD1 (5 bases). The CDR3 length is 16 residues. Trimming took 1 base from V and 3 from J, leaving 16 bases between them. Per germline, CDR1 MGHRA and CDR2 YSYEKL. The CDR3 region has the DNA TGCGCCAGCAGCCAAGCCCCATCAGGCAGGGTCTACGAGCAGTACTTC. Translated: CASSQAPSGRVYEQYF.

This chain joins TRBV30 and TRBJ2-1, with 13 positions matching TRBD2. The CDR3 spans 14 residues. Losses at the gene ends were 5 bases for V and 7 bases for J; bases not matched to a gene: 5. Germline CDR1 is GTSNPN and CDR2 is SVGIG (reference sequence). The CDR3: CAWLTSGRPNEQFF. The CDR3 region has the DNA TGTGCCTGGTTGACTAGCGGGAGGCCGAATGAGCAGTTCTTC.

This clone has only a few counts. This chain connects TRBV7-9 to TRBJ2-7, with D possibly TRBD1 on 6 matching bases. In germline, CDR1 is SEHNR, CDR2 FQNEAQ (reference sequence). Trimming took off 3 bases at V and 6 bases at J, with 18 bases between the two ends. The CDR3 runs to 15 residues. Here the CDR3 DNA reads TGTGCCAGCAGCTTTCTGGACAGATCGCTCCCCGAGCAGTACTTC. Translating it yields CASSFLDRSLPEQYF.

The chain joins TRBV28 to TRBJ1-4; D is undetermined. V was shortened by 5 bases and J by 6 bases, with 19 bases between the two germline ends. Germline V CDR1 and CDR2: MDHEN, SYDVKM. The CDR3 loop spans 16 amino acids. Here the CDR3 reads CASSPTGVRRYEKLFF. For the CDR3, the DNA is TGTGCCAGCAGTCCCACCGGAGTCCGGCGCTATGAAAAACTGTTTTTT.

This chain joins TRBV11-2 and TRBJ1-6; 7 bases match TRBD1. This CDR3 is 14 amino acids long. V was pared by 8 bases and J by 6 bases, with 7 bases of the junction left unmatched. The germline CDR1 and CDR2 sequences are SGHAT and FQNNGV. The DNA of the CDR3 is TGTGCCAGCGTACTTGACAGGGCTAATTCACCCCTCCACTTT. Translation gives CASVLDRANSPLHF.

The chain uses TRBV19 and TRBJ2-7; D is perhaps TRBD2 (5 bases). The CDR3 extends over 12 amino acids. Germline values: CDR1 LNHDA, CDR2 SQIVND (reference sequence). Trimming cost V 3 bases and J 7 bases, with 10 bases left between them. CDR3 sequence: CASSMRVEEQYF. Written as DNA, the CDR3 is TGTGCCAGTAGTATGAGGGTCGAAGAGCAGTACTTC.

The table lists this clone with a count of one. This chain uses TRBV5-1 with TRBJ2-7; TRBD2 agrees at 9 bases. V dropped 0 bases and J dropped 2; count of bases not matched to a gene: 6. The CDR3 extends over 16 amino acids. Germline lookup yields CDR1 SGHRS and CDR2 YFSETQ. The CDR3 nucleotides read TGCGCCAGCAGCTTGGGCCCTAGCGGGGACCCCTACGAGCAGTACTTC. Translation: CASSLGPSGDPYEQYF.

The chain links TRBV7-2 to TRBJ2-7, with 8 positions matching TRBD1. Per germline, CDR1 SGHTA and CDR2 FQGNSA. V shed 6 bases, J shed 2 bases, and the junction held 6 bases outside the gene matches. The CDR3 contains 14 residues. The chain's CDR3 is CASSFDRGTYEQYF. CDR3 DNA: TGTGCCAGCAGTTTCGACAGGGGAACCTACGAGCAGTACTTC.

The V gene is TRBV5-5, the J gene TRBJ1-1; 9 bases are shared with TRBD1. The CDR3 runs to 17 residues. Per the germline V gene, CDR1 is SGHKS and CDR2 is YYEKEE (reference sequence). V lost 4 bases to trimming and J lost 0 bases; unmatched junction nucleotides: 10. The DNA of the CDR3 is TGTGCCAGCAGCCCGACCGGGACAGGGCACATGAACACTGAAGCTTTCTTT. Protein product: CASSPTGTGHMNTEAFF.

The rearrangement links TRBV12-5 to TRBJ1-2, with 7 bases that match TRBD1. CDR3 length equals 18 residues. The V segment lost 3 bases and the J segment 2 bases; nucleotides outside the gene matches: 15. Germline V gene data show CDR1 as LGHNT and CDR2 as FRNRAP. CDR3 in DNA: TGTGCTAGTGGTTTCCTGCCCGGGACAGCCCCAGTAAACTATGGCTACACCTTC. Translated: CASGFLPGTAPVNYGYTF.

The chain uses TRBV11-2 and TRBJ2-7; maybe TRBD2 (6 bases). CDR1 is SGHAT, CDR2 FQNNGV, per germline. The CDR3 contains 13 residues. The germline V and J ends were trimmed by 0 bases and 7 bases, with 10 bases remaining between them. The CDR3 bases are TGTGCCAGCAGCTTAGATGGGGCGGGGGAGCAGTACTTC. Translation gives CASSLDGAGEQYF.

The V and J genes are TRBV18 and TRBJ1-5, with D tentatively TRBD1 (5 bases). Germline values: CDR1 KGHSH, CDR2 LQKENI. CDR3 length: 15 residues. V gave up 3 bases and J gave up 4 bases, with 13 bases separating them. CDR3 nucleotides: TGTGCCAGCTCACCGACAGAGCTCCCTAATCAGCCCCAGCATTTT. It encodes CASSPTELPNQPQHF.